The 25 T cell receptor beta chains below come from one sample, sequenced in a study of long-term antiretroviral therapy in people with HIV. At the survey level, the v3.0 immunoSEQ assay was run. TCRdb's table, derived via immunoSEQ multiplex PCR, lists solely in-frame clones and lacks some. The table lists about 33,000 clones, around 97% of them singletons. The material was unsorted PBMCs, obtained 6.9 years after starting antiretroviral therapy. Every receptor here comes from a man aged 25-40 years with HIV.

The chain uses TRBV25-1 and TRBJ2-2; no clear D. The germline V gene has CDR1 MGHDK and CDR2 SYGVNS. The CDR3 spans 11 residues. Trimming left V 3 bases short and J 8 bases short, with 4 bases between. The CDR3 region has the DNA TGTGCCAGCAGTGACCGGGGGGAGCTGTTTTTT. The encoded protein is CASSDRGELFF. The whole variable domain, remainder taken from reference TRBV25-1 and TRBJ2-2, is EADIYQTPRYLVIGTGKKITLECSQTMGHDKMYWYQQDPGMELHLIHYSYGVNSTEKGDLSSESTVSRIRTEHFPLTLESARPSHTSQYLCASSDRGELFFGEGSRLTVL.

This chain links TRBV9 with TRBJ2-1, with D unclear. CDR1 is SGDLS and CDR2 is YYNGEE in the germline V gene. Trimming cost V 0 bases and J 4 bases, with 2 bases left between them. The CDR3 runs 12 residues. The CDR3 coding sequence is TGTGCCAGCAGCGTAGTTTACAATGAGCAGTTCTTC. It is translated as CASSVVYNEQFF.

This sequence joins TRBV7-8 and TRBJ2-3; TRBD2 agrees at 8 bases. The germline CDR1 and CDR2 sequences are SGHVS and FQNEAQ. J was trimmed by 1 base and V by 8 bases; bases with no gene match: 2. This CDR3 comprises 13 residues. The CDR3 loop reads CASLGGGTDTQYF. CDR3 nucleotide sequence: TGTGCCAGCCTCGGGGGGGGCACAGATACGCAGTATTTT.

This clone was recorded a few times. The rearrangement links TRBV2 to TRBJ2-1; TRBD2 matches at 8 bases. After removal of 9 bases from V and 6 bases from J, the junction contained 10 bases not matched to a gene. There are 14 residues in the CDR3. Germline V CDR1 and CDR2: SNHLY, FYNNEI. The DNA for the CDR3 is TGTGCCAGAGGGGCCGCCGGGACTAGCAATGAGCAGTTCTTC. Translated, it gives CARGAAGTSNEQFF.

The V and J genes are TRBV7-2 and TRBJ2-7; 9 nucleotides match TRBD2. The CDR3 covers 15 residues. The germline gives CDR1 SGHTA, CDR2 FQGNSA. The junction had 3 bases not matched to a gene; V was cut back by 1 base and J by 2 bases. DNA of the CDR3: TGTGCCAGCAGCTTAGAACTAGCGGGCCCCTACGAGCAGTACTTC. It translates to CASSLELAGPYEQYF.

The gene calls are TRBV10-3 and TRBJ1-5, with D unresolved. V dropped 6 bases and J dropped 4 bases, with 13 bases sitting between them. Germline V gives CDR1 ENHRY, CDR2 SYGVKD. The CDR3 is 14 residues long. CDR3 nucleotide sequence: TGTGCCATCAGGAGCCACACAGAGAATCAGCCCCAGCATTTT. This gives the protein CAIRSHTENQPQHF.

This chain links TRBV9 with TRBJ1-5, with D possibly matching TRBD1 (5 bases). The V end was cut by 4 bases, the J end by 4 bases, with 12 bases between. Per the germline V gene, CDR1 is SGDLS and CDR2 is YYNGEE. The CDR3 loop spans 14 amino acids. The CDR3 protein is CASSPQGVNQPQHF. The CDR3 nucleotides are TGTGCCAGCAGCCCTCAGGGTGTAAATCAGCCCCAGCATTTT.

The rearrangement links TRBV27 to TRBJ2-3, with D perhaps TRBD2 (5 bases). The CDR3 contains 12 residues. Per germline, CDR1 MNHEY and CDR2 SMNVEV (reference sequence). The V gene lost 6 bases and the J gene lost 4 bases, with 8 bases spanning the gap. The CDR3: CASSRGSDTQYF. In DNA, the CDR3 is TGTGCCAGCAGCCGCGGGTCAGATACGCAGTATTTT.

This chain uses TRBV9 with TRBJ1-1, with D possibly being TRBD1 (5 bases). The CDR3 runs to 14 residues. The V gene's germline CDR1 is SGDLS and CDR2 YYNGEE. V lost 6 bases, J lost 3 bases, and 15 bases lay in between. The CDR3 coding sequence is TGTGCCAGCACTTACGGGGGAAGCGACACTGAAGCTTTCTTT. This encodes CASTYGGSDTEAFF.

CDR3 nucleotide sequence: TGTGCTAGTGGGACGCCTGGGCGGGCTAGCACAGATACGCAGTATTTT. Amino acid sequence: CASGTPGRASTDTQYF. The gene calls are TRBV12-5 and TRBJ2-3; D perhaps matches TRBD2 (5 bases). The germline V and J ends were trimmed by 6 bases and 0 bases, with 16 bases remaining between them. The CDR3 loop spans 16 amino acids. CDR1 LGHNT and CDR2 FRNRAP come from the germline V gene.

The chain carries TRBV10-3 and TRBJ2-3, with D maybe TRBD1 (6 bases). Trimming removed 6 bases at V and 0 bases at J, with 13 bases between. CDR1 and CDR2 from the germline V gene are ENHRY and SYGVKD. The length of the CDR3 is 15 residues. CDR3 sequence (DNA): TGTGCCATCAGCCCGCCGGGACATAGCACAGATACGCAGTATTTT. Translating gives CAISPPGHSTDTQYF.

This sequence joins TRBV6-6 and TRBJ2-7; a weak D match, TRBD1 (6 bases). V was cut by 8 bases and J by 3 bases, with 14 bases left in between. The CDR3 is 13 residues long. The V gene's germline CDR1 is MNHNY and CDR2 SVGAGI (reference sequence). The chain's CDR3 is CASSPTGFYEQYF. CDR3 DNA: TGTGCCAGCTCGCCTACAGGGTTCTACGAGCAGTACTTC.

The J gene is TRBJ1-1, the V gene TRBV29-1, with 9 bases lining up with TRBD1. Per the germline V gene, CDR1 is SQVTM and CDR2 is ANQGSEA. The CDR3 consists of 14 residues. The V gene end was trimmed by 7 bases and the J gene end by 0 bases; junction bases not matched to a gene: 6. CDR3 DNA sequence: TGCAGCGACCTGGGACAGGGTTTGAACACTGAAGCTTTCTTT. Translation: CSDLGQGLNTEAFF.

V and J are TRBV18 and TRBJ1-1; D is ambiguous. V was trimmed by 6 bases and J by 8 bases, leaving 16 bases between them. Germline assignment: CDR1 KGHSH and CDR2 LQKENI. The length of the CDR3 is 13 residues. CDR3 nucleotides: TGTGCCAGCTCTCCCCGGTCTCTTCAAGAAGCTTTCTTT. Translation gives CASSPRSLQEAFF.

The rearrangement uses TRBV5-1 and TRBJ1-1; 8 bases align to TRBD1. Trimming removed 8 bases from V and 3 bases from J; junction bases left unmatched: 6. CDR3 length: 13 amino acids. The germline CDR1 and CDR2 sequences are SGHRS and YFSETQ. This chain's CDR3 is CASTKDRDTEAFF. The CDR3 DNA follows: TGCGCCAGTACAAAGGACAGGGACACTGAAGCTTTCTTT.

As concerns this clone: Other DNA variants within this sample encode the same CDR3. The gene calls are TRBV7-9 and TRBJ1-4, with TRBD1 matching 7 bases. The CDR3 runs to 13 residues. Per germline, CDR1 SEHNR and CDR2 FQNEAQ (reference sequence). J was trimmed by 8 bases and V by 6 bases; bases with no gene match: 6. CDR3 DNA: TGTGCCAGCAGAGCCAGGGGGGAGGAAAAACTGTTTTTT. This gives the protein CASRARGEEKLFF.

J is TRBJ2-1 and V is TRBV9; D is uncertain. V lost 1 base to trimming and J lost 7 bases, with 15 bases between them. The germline gives CDR1 SGDLS, CDR2 YYNGEE. There are 15 residues in the CDR3. This CDR3 reads CASSVNGNTENEQFF. CDR3 bases: TGTGCCAGCAGCGTAAATGGGAATACGGAAAATGAGCAGTTCTTC.

CDR3 coding DNA: TGCGCCAGCAGCCAAGAGGGGACGGATCATAAAGAGACCCAGTACTTC. As protein: CASSQEGTDHKETQYF. V and J are TRBV4-1 and TRBJ2-5; either TRBD1 or TRBD2 may supply D (5 bases each). There are 16 residues in the CDR3. The germline V and J ends were trimmed by 0 bases and 3 bases, with 14 bases remaining between them. Germline CDR1 reads MGHRA; CDR2 reads YSYEKL.

J is TRBJ2-7 and V is TRBV19; D is perhaps TRBD2 (5 bases). This CDR3 is 13 amino acids long. V lost 3 bases, J lost 5 bases, and 11 bases lay in between. The germline gives CDR1 LNHDA, CDR2 SQIVND (reference sequence). The CDR3 spells CASSINAGDEQYF. The CDR3 bases are TGTGCCAGTAGTATTAACGCCGGGGACGAGCAGTACTTC.

The chain joins TRBV19 to TRBJ1-1; maybe TRBD1 (6 bases). This CDR3 is 12 amino acids long. Germline loops: CDR1 LNHDA, CDR2 SQIVND (reference sequence). V gave up 8 bases and J gave up 3 bases, with 10 bases separating them. As DNA, the CDR3 is TGTGCCAGTTCTACAGGGTACACTGAAGCTTTCTTT. This translates into CASSTGYTEAFF.

The chain has TRBV19 and TRBJ1-2; no firm D call. The CDR3 covers 15 residues. The V end was cut by 0 bases, the J end by 2 bases, with 10 bases between. Germline V gives CDR1 LNHDA, CDR2 SQIVND (reference sequence). This CDR3 is CASSIDGKGNYGYTF. As DNA, the CDR3 is TGTGCCAGTAGTATAGATGGAAAGGGAAACTATGGCTACACCTTC.

The rearrangement uses TRBV11-2 and TRBJ2-5; maybe TRBD1 (6 bases). V was trimmed by 1 base and J by 5 bases, leaving 17 bases between them. Germline V CDR1 and CDR2: SGHAT, FQNNGV. The length of the CDR3 is 16 residues. The CDR3 DNA reads as TGTGCCAGCAGCTTAGTCGAGACAGGTTTTGACGAGACCCAGTACTTC. The encoded protein is CASSLVETGFDETQYF.

This CDR3 reads CASSYTGGSQPQHF. CDR3 in DNA: TGTGCCAGCAGTTATACAGGCGGGAGTCAGCCCCAGCATTTT. The rearrangement uses TRBV6-5 and TRBJ1-5; D might be TRBD1 (5 bases). V shed 3 bases and J shed 6 bases, with 12 bases lying between them. The CDR3 runs 14 residues. Germline V gene lookup returns CDR1 MNHEY and CDR2 SVGAGI.

The chain uses TRBV5-5 and TRBJ2-7, with 9 bases identical to TRBD1. Trimming removed 0 bases from V and 0 bases from J; junction bases left unmatched: 1. The germline CDR1 and CDR2 sequences are SGHKS and YYEKEE (reference sequence). The CDR3 consists of 15 residues. The CDR3 DNA reads TGTGCCAGCAGCTTGGGGGGACAGGGCTCCTACGAGCAGTACTTC. Translating gives CASSLGGQGSYEQYF.

This chain uses TRBV13 with TRBJ2-7; 10 positions match TRBD2. Germline assignment: CDR1 PRHDT and CDR2 FYEKMQ (reference sequence). The CDR3 loop spans 16 amino acids. J gave up 7 bases and V 4 bases, and 13 bases lay outside the gene matches. The CDR3 spells CASSSGREAGGGEQYF. The CDR3 DNA follows: TGTGCCAGCAGCTCCGGGAGGGAAGCGGGAGGGGGGGAGCAGTACTTC.